This T cell receptor beta chain comes out of a study of blood T cell repertoires in COVID-19. Looking at the study overall: Samples representing acute and convalescent COVID-19 were sourced from the United States, Italy and Spain. T cells, B-cell-depleted T cells, or PBMCs provided the cDNA or gDNA that served as material.

V lost 8 bases to trimming and J lost 5 bases; unmatched junction nucleotides: 7. The germline gives CDR1 SNHLY, CDR2 FYNNEI. The CDR3 consists of 15 residues. In the authors' workflow: Reference gene primer amplification in the assay estimated nucleated cell counts. Libraries were prepared by immunoSEQ multiplex PCR; TCRdb keeps only in-frame clonotypes and omits some of them. V, J and clone size are those of that table, while D and trimming were read from the DNA. The data contain approximately 60,000 clones, approximately 75% of them singletons. Material: peripheral blood. V and J are TRBV2 and TRBJ1-5; 12 bases are shared with TRBD1. This clonotype was obtained from a man aged 80 or over with acute or convalescent COVID-19. The CDR3 DNA reads TGTGCCAGCTACTCGGGACAGGGGGCCCATCAGCCCCAGCATTTT. As protein: CASYSGQGAHQPQHF.